Given below is one TCR beta chain in context. The CDR3 is made up of 15 amino acids. Germline CDR1 is MDHEN and CDR2 is SYDVKM. V was clipped by 2 bases and J by 8 bases, with 18 bases between them. In the original workflow: Amplifying reference gene primers gave estimates of nucleated cell counts. TCRdb keeps only in-frame clones here, not all; method: immunoSEQ multiplex PCR. The V and J calls and clone size come from that table; D and trimming were worked out from the DNA. The data show about 16,000 clones, about 89% seen once. The data were taken from a study of blood T cell repertoires in COVID-19. Turning to the study itself: The United States, Italy and Spain supplied acute and convalescent COVID-19 samples. From T cells, B-cell-depleted T cells, or PBMCs came the material, which was cDNA or gDNA.

Sequencing was performed on peripheral blood. This TCR was recovered from a man between 60 and 70 years old with acute or convalescent COVID-19. This chain joins TRBV28 and TRBJ1-2, with no clear D. Here the CDR3 reads CASSLTPTASQGYTF. In nucleotides, the CDR3 is TGTGCCAGCAGTTTAACCCCCACCGCATCTCAGGGCTACACCTTC.